This TCR beta chain was captured in a study of blood T cell repertoires in COVID-19. Study details: The cDNA or gDNA used as material had been derived from T cells, B-cell-depleted T cells, or PBMCs.

The J segment lost 7 bases and the V segment lost 0 bases, leaving 13 bases of the junction unmatched. This CDR3 comprises 17 residues. Germline CDR1 is SGHRS and CDR2 is YFSETQ. Sequencing used immunoSEQ multiplex PCR; TCRdb keeps in-frame clones, though not all of them. The sample contains 100,000 to 150,000 clones, around 86% of which appear only once. The source is a human donor in a cohort sampled during active COVID-19. The material sequenced was peripheral blood. The gene calls are TRBV5-1 and TRBJ2-1, with 7 bases lining up with TRBD2. CDR3 residues: CASSLDAGRTYRNEQFF. DNA for the CDR3: TGCGCCAGCAGCTTGGACGCCGGGAGGACTTATCGGAATGAGCAGTTCTTC.